The entry that follows covers one T cell receptor (beta chain) sequence. Its antigen is unidentified. This CDR3 has 15 residues. The V and J ends lost 5 bases and 5 bases, in that order; junction bases with no gene match: 7. Unique molecular identifiers were present in the TCR beta cDNA libraries. T cells numbering about 0.9 to 10 million yielded cDNA molecules that totaled roughly 0.5 million. TCRdb analysed the PCR reads with MiXCR anew, one entry per CDR3 protein. The repertoire holds about 770,000 distinct CDR3 sequences, with about 43% as singletons. This specimen comes from a study of post-analysis software for immune sequencing data. Turning to the study itself: Multiple sclerosis in the patients followed relapsing-remitting, secondary progressive and progressive-relapsing courses. The study, taken as a whole, reports: By F measure, samples from a shared preparation batch strongly co-clustered. When compared against controls, multiple sclerosis patients showed significantly lower normalized Chao1 diversity. Patients showed TRBV5-6, TRBV5-1 and TRBV20-1 among four to six TRBV segments more frequent than in controls.

The source of this sequence is a girl under 18 with multiple sclerosis. Material: blood. The chain combines TRBV12-3 or TRBV12-4 with TRBJ2-2, with 8 nucleotides matching TRBD1. This CDR3 is CASSPDRAMTGELFF. For the CDR3, the DNA is TGTGCCAGCAGTCCGGACAGGGCCATGACCGGGGAGCTGTTTTTT.